Below are 15 T cell receptor beta chains sequenced from a single sample in a study of T cells in Graves' hyperthyroidism and ophthalmopathy (dated by TCRdb to the late 2010s). Libraries were prepared through multiplex PCR. The sample was run on an Illumina HiSeq 2000. The TCR beta CDR3 regions were amplified from RNA transcripts. The TCR CDR3 was subjected to a first round of RT-PCR using the HTBI primer set and the Qiagen OneStep RT-PCR kit. In-frame beta chains were kept once TCRdb had trimmed the public reads at Q25 with fastp and called clones with MiXCR. Every CDR3 protein is listed once, alongside the most common genes and DNA of its rows. The sample table shows around 250,000 distinct CDR3 sequences, and approximately 16% are seen once. The ten largest clones represent about 29% of the sample. Sequenced sample: blood. The receptors come from a woman aged 18 to 35 with Graves' ophthalmopathy.

This clonotype was counted ten times or more. The chain has TRBV15 and TRBJ2-3; tentatively, D is TRBD1 (6 bases). CDR1 is LNHNV, CDR2 YYDKDF, per germline (reference sequence). Trimming removed 0 bases from V and 4 bases from J, with 23 bases in between. The CDR3 length is 19 residues. CDR3 nucleotides: TGTGCCACCAGCAGAGATAGAGGAGTGGCGTCTTGGGGGCCAGATACGCAGTATTTT. Translating gives CATSRDRGVASWGPDTQYF. The variable domain in full, with the rest retrieved from reference TRBV15 and TRBJ2-3, is DAMVIQNPRYQVTQFGKPVTLSCSQTLNHNVMYWYQQKSSQAPKLLFHYYDKDFNNEADTPDNFQSRRPNTSFCFLDIRSPGLGDTAMYLCATSRDRGVASWGPDTQYFGPGTRLTVL.

Note on this clonotype: This may stem from a read error, because a much larger clone lies one nucleotide away. V usage is TRBV7-9 and J usage is TRBJ1-3, with no clear D. The CDR3 runs 15 residues. CDR1 SEHNR and CDR2 FQNEAQ come from the germline V gene (reference sequence). Trimming pared 0 bases from V and 0 bases from J, leaving 6 bases between. The CDR3 protein is CASSLASPSGNTIYF. The CDR3 nucleotides are TGTGCCAGCAGCTTAGCCTCGCCCTCTGGAAACACCATATATTTT. The full variable domain, with the rest looked up from reference TRBV7-9 and TRBJ1-3, is DTGVSQNPRHKITKRGQNVTFRCDPISEHNRLYWYRQTLGQGPEFLTYFQNEAQLEKSRLLSDRFSAERPKGSFSTLEIQRTEQGDSAMYLCASSLASPSGNTIYFGEGSWLTVV.

This clonotype came up many times. The rearrangement uses TRBV2 and TRBJ2-3; maybe TRBD1 (6 bases). CDR1 is SNHLY and CDR2 is FYNNEI in the germline V gene. The CDR3 extends over 15 amino acids. The V end was cut by 2 bases, the J end by 6 bases, with 15 bases between. CDR3 in amino acids: CASSELQGSADTQYF. The DNA of the CDR3 is TGTGCCAGCAGTGAATTACAGGGTTCGGCTGATACGCAGTATTTT.

This clonotype showed up many times. The chain joins TRBV5-5 to TRBJ1-2; D gene ambiguous. The germline CDR1 and CDR2 sequences are SGHKS and YYEKEE (reference sequence). Trimming removed 2 bases at V and 0 bases at J, with 11 bases between. This CDR3 is 15 amino acids long. DNA of the CDR3: TGTGCCAGCAGCTTCCTGACCGTTGCTAACTATGGCTACACCTTC. It yields the protein CASSFLTVANYGYTF.

This clonotype has at least ten counts. This chain links TRBV28 with TRBJ2-7; TRBD1 might be the D (6 bases). This CDR3 has 12 residues. Trimming cost V 7 bases and J 0 bases, with 7 bases left between them. Looked up from germline, CDR1 is MDHEN and CDR2 is SYDVKM. For the CDR3, the DNA is TGTGCCAGCAACAGGGCCTCCTACGAGCAGTACTTC. Protein: CASNRASYEQYF.

This clonotype occurred many times. This chain uses TRBV5-1 with TRBJ2-3; 8 nucleotides match TRBD1. The CDR3 spans 16 residues. CDR1 SGHRS and CDR2 YFSETQ come from the germline V gene. V was pared by 1 base and J by 6 bases, with 10 bases of the junction left unmatched. The CDR3 DNA is TGCGCCAGCAGCTTGCGCGCAGGGGGCACTTTTGATACGCAGTATTTT. It encodes CASSLRAGGTFDTQYF. Full variable domain (missing parts from reference TRBV5-1 and TRBJ2-3): KAGVTQTPRYLIKTRGQQVTLSCSPISGHRSVSWYQQTPGQGLQFLFEYFSETQRNKGNFPGRFSGRQFSNSRSEMNVSTLELGDSALYLCASSLRAGGTFDTQYFGPGTRLTVL.

This clonotype was picked up many times. This chain uses TRBV5-1 with TRBJ1-6; TRBD1 is a possible D gene (5 bases). The germline V and J ends were trimmed by 1 base and 11 bases, with 16 bases remaining between them. The germline CDR1 and CDR2 sequences are SGHRS and YFSETQ. The CDR3 consists of 15 residues. The CDR3 loop is CASSLSAGGNAPLHF. In DNA form, the CDR3 reads TGCGCCAGCAGCTTGTCGGCTGGGGGGAACGCACCCCTCCACTTT.

The table lists this clonotype with many counts. This rearrangement joins TRBV6-1 to TRBJ2-2; D not certain. This CDR3 contains 11 residues. Germline CDR1 is MNHNS and CDR2 is SASEGT. V was trimmed by 6 bases and J by 5 bases, leaving 4 bases between them. CDR3 amino acids: CASRLTGELFF. CDR3 nucleotides: TGTGCCAGCAGACTTACCGGGGAGCTGTTTTTT.

With respect to this clonotype: This may stem from a read error, because a much larger clone lies one nucleotide away. The rearrangement links TRBV7-3 to TRBJ2-7, with a tentative D call TRBD2 (6 bases). The germline V and J ends were trimmed by 1 base and 9 bases, with 22 bases remaining between them. CDR1 SGHTA and CDR2 FQGTGA come from the germline V gene. The length of the CDR3 is 16 residues. This CDR3 reads CASSLNPLGNAGGQYF. CDR3 nucleotides: TGTGCCAGCAGCTTAAATCCCCTAGGTAATGCCGGGGGGCAGTACTTC.

The sample holds many counts of this clonotype. The genes are TRBV20-1 and TRBJ2-7; 12 bases agree with TRBD2. This CDR3 spans 15 amino acids. V trimming: 4 bases; J trimming: 4 bases; junction bases outside the gene matches: 8. The germline gives CDR1 DFQATT, CDR2 SNEGSKA (reference sequence). The CDR3 loop reads CSAIEPGLAGYEQYF. The DNA for the CDR3 is TGCAGTGCTATAGAACCGGGACTAGCGGGTTACGAGCAGTACTTC.

A few counts support this clonotype. This chain joins TRBV18 and TRBJ2-1; D might be TRBD1 (6 bases). The V gene's germline CDR1 is KGHSH and CDR2 LQKENI. Trimming left V 1 base short and J 2 bases short, with 6 bases between. The length of the CDR3 is 14 residues. CDR3 DNA: TGTGCCAGCTCACCACAGGGGGCCTACAATGAGCAGTTCTTC. Amino acid sequence: CASSPQGAYNEQFF.

In the case of this clonotype: A single base separates this from a much larger clone, so it may be a read error. In nucleotides, the CDR3 is TGTGCCAGCAGCCAAGCCAGCTCTAATGAAAAACTGTTTTTT. Protein product: CASSQASSNEKLFF. The genes are TRBV14 and TRBJ1-4, with D hard to call. The CDR3 runs 14 residues. CDR1 and CDR2 from the germline V gene are SGHDN and FVKESK. V dropped 1 base and J dropped 3 bases, with 6 bases sitting between them.

This clonotype was recorded at least ten times. V usage is TRBV25-1 and J usage is TRBJ2-7; tentatively, D is TRBD2 (5 bases). CDR3 size: 12 residues. V shed 6 bases and J shed 4 bases, with 10 bases lying between them. The germline gives CDR1 MGHDK, CDR2 SYGVNS. The CDR3 is CASRGPGYEQYF. CDR3 DNA: TGTGCCAGCAGGGGCCCGGGGTACGAGCAGTACTTC.

In this sample, this clonotype turned up many times. The chain couples TRBV29-1 to TRBJ1-4; D gene ambiguous. Trimming removed 7 bases from V and 4 bases from J, with 10 bases in between. The CDR3 runs 12 residues. CDR1 and CDR2 (germline): SQVTM, ANQGSEA. CDR3 DNA sequence: TGCAGCGCGAAAACCCTTAATGAAAAACTGTTTTTT. Translated, it gives CSAKTLNEKLFF.

This clonotype was picked up many times. The rearrangement joins TRBV20-1 to TRBJ1-6, with 7 bases fitting TRBD1. The germline CDR1 and CDR2 sequences are DFQATT and SNEGSKA (reference sequence). This CDR3 is 15 amino acids long. The ends lost 5 bases at V and 5 bases at J; junction bases unmatched: 9. The CDR3 sequence: CSAGVRQGDNSPLHF. DNA of the CDR3: TGCAGTGCTGGCGTCCGACAGGGCGATAATTCACCCCTCCACTTT.